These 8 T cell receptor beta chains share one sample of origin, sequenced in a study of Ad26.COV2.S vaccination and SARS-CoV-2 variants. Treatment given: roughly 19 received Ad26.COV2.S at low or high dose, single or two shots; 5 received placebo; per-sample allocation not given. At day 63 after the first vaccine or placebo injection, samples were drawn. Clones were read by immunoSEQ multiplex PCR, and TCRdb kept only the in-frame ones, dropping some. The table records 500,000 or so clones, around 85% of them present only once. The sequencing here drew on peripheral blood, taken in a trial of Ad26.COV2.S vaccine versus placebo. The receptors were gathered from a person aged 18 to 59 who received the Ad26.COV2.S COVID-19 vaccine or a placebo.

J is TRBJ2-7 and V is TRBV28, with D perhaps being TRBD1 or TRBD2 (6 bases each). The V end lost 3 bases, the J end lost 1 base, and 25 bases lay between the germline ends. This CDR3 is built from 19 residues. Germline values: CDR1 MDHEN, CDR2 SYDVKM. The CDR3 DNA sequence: TGTGCCAGCAGTTTGGCTTTAAGTTCGGGAGAGGGGGGATCCTACGAGCAGTACTTC. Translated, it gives CASSLALSSGEGGSYEQYF.

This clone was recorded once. CDR3 amino acids: CASSSRQGSEQFF. CDR3 in DNA: TGTGCCAGCAGCTCCCGACAGGGCTCTGAGCAGTTCTTC. V and J are TRBV11-2 and TRBJ2-1; 7 positions agree with TRBD1. Looked up from germline, CDR1 is SGHAT and CDR2 is FQNNGV. This CDR3 spans 13 amino acids. The V segment lost 4 bases and the J segment 9 bases; nucleotides outside the gene matches: 6.

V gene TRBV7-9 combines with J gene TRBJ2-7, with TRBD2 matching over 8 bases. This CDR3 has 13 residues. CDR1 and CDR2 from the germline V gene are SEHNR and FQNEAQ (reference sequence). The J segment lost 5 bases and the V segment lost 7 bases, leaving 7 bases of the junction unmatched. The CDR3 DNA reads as TGTGCCAGCACCAAAGGACTAGCCAACGAGCAGTACTTC. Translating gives CASTKGLANEQYF.

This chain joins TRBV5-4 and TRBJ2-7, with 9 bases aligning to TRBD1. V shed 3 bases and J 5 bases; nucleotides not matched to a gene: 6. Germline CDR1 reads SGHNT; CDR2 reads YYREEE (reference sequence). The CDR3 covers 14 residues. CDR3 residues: CASSYGTGNNEQYF. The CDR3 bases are TGTGCCAGCAGCTACGGGACAGGGAACAACGAGCAGTACTTC.

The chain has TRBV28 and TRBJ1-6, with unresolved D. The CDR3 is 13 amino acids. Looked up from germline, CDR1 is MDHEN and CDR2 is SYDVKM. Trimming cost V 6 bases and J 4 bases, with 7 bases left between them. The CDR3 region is CASRDPYNSPLHF. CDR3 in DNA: TGTGCCAGCAGGGACCCATATAATTCACCCCTCCACTTT.

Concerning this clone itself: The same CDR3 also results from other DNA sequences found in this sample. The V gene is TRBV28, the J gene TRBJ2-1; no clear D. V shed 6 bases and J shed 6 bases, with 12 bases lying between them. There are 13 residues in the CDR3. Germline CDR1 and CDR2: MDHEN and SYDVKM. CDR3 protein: CASSLLGGNEQFF. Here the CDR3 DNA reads TGTGCCAGCAGCTTACTGGGTGGCAATGAGCAGTTCTTC.

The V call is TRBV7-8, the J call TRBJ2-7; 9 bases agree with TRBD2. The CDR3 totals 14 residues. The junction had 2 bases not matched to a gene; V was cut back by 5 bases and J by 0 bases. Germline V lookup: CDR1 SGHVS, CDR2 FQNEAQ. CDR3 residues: CASSRSGSSYEQYF. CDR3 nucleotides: TGTGCCAGCAGCCGTAGCGGGAGCTCCTACGAGCAGTACTTC.

CDR3 sequence: CAWAQQDEQFF. Written as DNA, the CDR3 is TGTGCCTGGGCACAGCAGGATGAGCAGTTCTTC. This sequence joins TRBV30 and TRBJ2-1; D is ambiguous. There are 11 residues in the CDR3. Germline V gene data show CDR1 as GTSNPN and CDR2 as SVGIG (reference sequence). Trimming took 5 bases from V and 8 from J, leaving 10 bases between them.